The present entry profiles one T cell receptor (beta chain) with its context. The antigen remains undetermined. Trimming took off 6 bases at V and 2 bases at J, with 9 bases between the two ends. The CDR3 runs to 12 residues. Germline assignment: CDR1 SGHRS and CDR2 YFSETQ. This sample is part of a study of cytomegalovirus exposure and HLA in healthy donors. Study at large: Drawn from HLA-typed donors, 83 million or so unique TCRs were held in an early data release.

The PCR had 60 Vbeta and 13 Jbeta primers. The table came from immunoSEQ multiplex PCR; TCRdb's copy has only in-frame clones and leaves some out. Found here are 140,000 to 150,000 clones, 80% to 90% of them singletons; the top ten hold 2% to 2.5%. Study-level results: In a later analysis, productive TCRs from donors in an Asian-associated ancestry cluster reportedly carried fewer N-insertions than the cohort mean.

Sequenced input: PBMCs. This TCR was recovered from a boy aged 2-15 years in good health and CMV-seronegative. This chain links TRBV5-1 with TRBJ2-7, with D maybe TRBD1 (6 bases). The CDR3 sequence: CASTGETYEQYF. The CDR3 nucleotides read TGCGCCAGCACAGGGGAAACCTACGAGCAGTACTTC.